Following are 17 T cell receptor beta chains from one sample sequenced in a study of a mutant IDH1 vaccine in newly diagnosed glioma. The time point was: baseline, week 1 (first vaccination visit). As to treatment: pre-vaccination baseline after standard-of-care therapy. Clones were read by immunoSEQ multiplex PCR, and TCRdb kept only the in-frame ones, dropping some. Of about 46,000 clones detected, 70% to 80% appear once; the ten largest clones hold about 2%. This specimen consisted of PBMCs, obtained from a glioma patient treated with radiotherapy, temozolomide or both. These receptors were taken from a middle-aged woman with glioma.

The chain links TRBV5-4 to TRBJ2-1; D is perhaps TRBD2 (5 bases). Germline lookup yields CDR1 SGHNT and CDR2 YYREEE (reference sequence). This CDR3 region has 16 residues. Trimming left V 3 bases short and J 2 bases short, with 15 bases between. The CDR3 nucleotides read TGTGCCAGCAGCTCCGGTCTAGCAGAGACCTACAATGAGCAGTTCTTC. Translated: CASSSGLAETYNEQFF.

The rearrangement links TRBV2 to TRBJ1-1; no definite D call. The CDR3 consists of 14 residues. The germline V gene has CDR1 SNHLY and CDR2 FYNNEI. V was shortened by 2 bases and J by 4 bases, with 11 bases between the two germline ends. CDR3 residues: CASSEIQLSTEAFF. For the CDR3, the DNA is TGTGCCAGCAGTGAAATACAGTTGAGCACTGAAGCTTTCTTT.

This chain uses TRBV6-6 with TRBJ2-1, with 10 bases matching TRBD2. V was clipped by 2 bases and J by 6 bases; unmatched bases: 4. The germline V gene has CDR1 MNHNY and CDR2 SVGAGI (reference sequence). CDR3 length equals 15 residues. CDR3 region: CASSYGQRGGNEQFF. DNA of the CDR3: TGTGCCAGCAGTTACGGCCAGCGGGGGGGCAATGAGCAGTTCTTC.

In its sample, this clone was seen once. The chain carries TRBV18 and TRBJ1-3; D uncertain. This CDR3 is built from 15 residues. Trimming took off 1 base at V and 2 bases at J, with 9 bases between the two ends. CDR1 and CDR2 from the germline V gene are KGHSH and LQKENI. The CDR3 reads CASSPRGSAGNTIYF. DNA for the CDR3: TGTGCCAGCTCACCACGAGGGTCCGCTGGAAACACCATATATTTT.

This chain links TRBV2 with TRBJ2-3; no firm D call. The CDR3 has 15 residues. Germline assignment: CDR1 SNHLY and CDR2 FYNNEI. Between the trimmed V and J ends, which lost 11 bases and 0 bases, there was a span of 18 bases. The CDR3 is CAGTSTWTSTDTQYF. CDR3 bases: TGTGCCGGTACCTCGACCTGGACCAGCACAGATACGCAGTATTTT.

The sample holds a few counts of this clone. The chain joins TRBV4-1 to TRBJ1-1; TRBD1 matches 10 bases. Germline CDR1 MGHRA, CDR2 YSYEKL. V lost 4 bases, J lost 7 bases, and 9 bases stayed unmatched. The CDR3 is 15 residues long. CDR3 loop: CASSPTPGTGVEAFF. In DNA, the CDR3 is TGCGCCAGCAGCCCTACCCCCGGGACAGGGGTTGAAGCTTTCTTT.

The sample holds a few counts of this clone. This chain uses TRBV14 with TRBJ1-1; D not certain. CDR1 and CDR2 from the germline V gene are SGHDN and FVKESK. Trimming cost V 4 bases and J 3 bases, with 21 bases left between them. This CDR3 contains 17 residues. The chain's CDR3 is CASSPRWGEVGDTEAFF. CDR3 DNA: TGTGCCAGCAGCCCCCGGTGGGGAGAGGTTGGGGACACTGAAGCTTTCTTT.

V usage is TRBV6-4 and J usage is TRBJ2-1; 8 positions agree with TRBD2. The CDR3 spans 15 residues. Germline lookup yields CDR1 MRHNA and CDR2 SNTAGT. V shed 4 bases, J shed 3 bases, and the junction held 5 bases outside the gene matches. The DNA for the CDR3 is TGTGCCAGCAGTGTTAGCGGGGAAAACTACAATGAGCAGTTCTTC. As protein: CASSVSGENYNEQFF.

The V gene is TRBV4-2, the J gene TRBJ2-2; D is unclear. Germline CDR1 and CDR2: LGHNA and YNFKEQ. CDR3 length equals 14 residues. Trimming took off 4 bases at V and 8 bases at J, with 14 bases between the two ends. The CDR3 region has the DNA TGTGCCAGCAGCCCCAGGCCCATGGCTGGGGAGCTGTTTTTT. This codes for CASSPRPMAGELFF.

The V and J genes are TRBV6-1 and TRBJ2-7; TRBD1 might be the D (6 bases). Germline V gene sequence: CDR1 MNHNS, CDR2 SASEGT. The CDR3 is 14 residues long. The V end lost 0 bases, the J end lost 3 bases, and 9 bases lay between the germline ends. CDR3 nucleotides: TGTGCCAGCAGTGAAGCGTTCAGGGGCTACGAGCAGTACTTC. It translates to CASSEAFRGYEQYF.

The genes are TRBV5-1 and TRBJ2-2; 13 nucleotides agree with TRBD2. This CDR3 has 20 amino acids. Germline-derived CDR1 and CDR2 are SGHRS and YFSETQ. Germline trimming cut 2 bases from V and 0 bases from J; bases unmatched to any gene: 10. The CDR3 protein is CASSLLGLTSGGSNTGELFF. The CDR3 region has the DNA TGCGCCAGCAGCTTATTGGGATTGACTAGCGGGGGGTCGAACACCGGGGAGCTGTTTTTT.

CDR3 sequence (DNA): TGCGCCAGCAGCCAGACAGATTATAATTCACCCCTCCACTTT. Translating gives CASSQTDYNSPLHF. The chain combines TRBV4-3 with TRBJ1-6; a possible D gene is TRBD1 (5 bases). The CDR3 has 14 amino acids. Germline V gene data show CDR1 as LGHNA and CDR2 as YSLEER. V shed 3 bases and J shed 4 bases, with 7 bases lying between them.

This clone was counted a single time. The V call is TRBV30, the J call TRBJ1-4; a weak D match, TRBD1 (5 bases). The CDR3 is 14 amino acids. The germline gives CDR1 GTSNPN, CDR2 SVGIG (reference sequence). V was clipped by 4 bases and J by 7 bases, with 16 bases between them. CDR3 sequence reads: CAWIPDAGVEKLFF. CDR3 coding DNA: TGTGCCTGGATACCGGATGCGGGGGTTGAAAAACTGTTTTTT.

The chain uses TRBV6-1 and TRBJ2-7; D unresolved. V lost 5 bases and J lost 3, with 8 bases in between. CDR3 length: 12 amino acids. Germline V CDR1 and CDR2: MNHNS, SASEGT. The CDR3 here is CASSRAGYEQYF. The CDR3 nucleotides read TGTGCCAGCAGTCGGGCAGGCTACGAGCAGTACTTC.

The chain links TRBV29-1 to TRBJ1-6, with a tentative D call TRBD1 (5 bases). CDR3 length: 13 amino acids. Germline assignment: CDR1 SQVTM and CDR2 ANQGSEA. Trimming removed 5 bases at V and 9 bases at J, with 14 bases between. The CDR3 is CSVLIGEGSPLHF. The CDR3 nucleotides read TGCAGCGTTCTCATAGGGGAGGGTTCACCCCTCCACTTT.

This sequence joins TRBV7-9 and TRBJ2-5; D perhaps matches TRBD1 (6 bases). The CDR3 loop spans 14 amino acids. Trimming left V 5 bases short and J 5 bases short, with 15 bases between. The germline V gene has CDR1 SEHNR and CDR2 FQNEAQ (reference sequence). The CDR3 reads CASSIYRDGETQYF. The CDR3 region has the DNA TGTGCCAGCAGCATTTACAGGGATGGGGAGACCCAGTACTTC. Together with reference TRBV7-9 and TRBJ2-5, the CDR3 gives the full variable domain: DTGVSQNPRHKITKRGQNVTFRCDPISEHNRLYWYRQTLGQGPEFLTYFQNEAQLEKSRLLSDRFSAERPKGSFSTLEIQRTEQGDSAMYLCASSIYRDGETQYFGPGTRLLVL.

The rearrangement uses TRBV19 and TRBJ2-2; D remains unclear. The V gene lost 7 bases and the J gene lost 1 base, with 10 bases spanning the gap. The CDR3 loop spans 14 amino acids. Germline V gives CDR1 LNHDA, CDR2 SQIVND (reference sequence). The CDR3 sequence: CASKKDQNTGELFF. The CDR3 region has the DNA TGTGCCAGTAAGAAAGACCAGAACACCGGGGAGCTGTTTTTT.